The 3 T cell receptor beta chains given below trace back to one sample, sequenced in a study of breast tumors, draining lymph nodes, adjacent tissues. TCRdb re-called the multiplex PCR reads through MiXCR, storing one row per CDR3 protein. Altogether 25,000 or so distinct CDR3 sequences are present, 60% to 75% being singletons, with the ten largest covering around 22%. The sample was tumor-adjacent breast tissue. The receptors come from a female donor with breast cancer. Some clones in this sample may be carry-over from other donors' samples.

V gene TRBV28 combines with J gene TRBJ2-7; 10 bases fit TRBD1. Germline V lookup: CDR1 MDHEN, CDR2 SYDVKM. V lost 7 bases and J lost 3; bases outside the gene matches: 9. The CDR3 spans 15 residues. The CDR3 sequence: CASIDPGTGVYEQYF. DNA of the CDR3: TGTGCCAGCATCGACCCAGGGACAGGGGTCTACGAGCAGTACTTC.

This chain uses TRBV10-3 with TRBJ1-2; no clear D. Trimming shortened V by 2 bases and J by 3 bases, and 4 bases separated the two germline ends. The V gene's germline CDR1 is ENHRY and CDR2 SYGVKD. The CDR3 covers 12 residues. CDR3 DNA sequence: TGTGCCATCAGTGAGGATGACTATGGCTACACCTTC. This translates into CAISEDDYGYTF.

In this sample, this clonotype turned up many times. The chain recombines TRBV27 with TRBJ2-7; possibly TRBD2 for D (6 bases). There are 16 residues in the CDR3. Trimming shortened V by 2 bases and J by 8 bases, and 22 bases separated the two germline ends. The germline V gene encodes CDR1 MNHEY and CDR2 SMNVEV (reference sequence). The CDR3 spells CASSLTPRTTPTQQYF. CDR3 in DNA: TGTGCCAGCAGTTTAACCCCCCGGACTACACCTACACAGCAGTACTTC.